This TCR beta chain is drawn from a study of beta chain features in type 1 diabetes. Expressed TCRB transcripts were sequenced after all isolated RNA was converted to cDNA. The table came from immunoSEQ multiplex PCR; TCRdb's copy has only in-frame clones and leaves some out. There are around 160,000 clones in the sample; around 51% occur only once, and 0.35% to 0.45% lies in the top ten. Only a few counts were recorded for this clone. This TCR was sampled from a man younger than 35 in good health. The sample taken for sequencing was Tregs from blood.

CDR3 sequence: CASSHTSPGELFF. The CDR3 region has the DNA TGTGCCAGCTCACATACTAGCCCCGGGGAGCTGTTTTTT. This chain links TRBV18 with TRBJ2-2, with a weak D call TRBD2 (6 bases). CDR1 and CDR2 from the germline V gene are KGHSH and LQKENI. This CDR3 comprises 13 residues. V gave up 4 bases and J gave up 6 bases, with 9 bases separating them.